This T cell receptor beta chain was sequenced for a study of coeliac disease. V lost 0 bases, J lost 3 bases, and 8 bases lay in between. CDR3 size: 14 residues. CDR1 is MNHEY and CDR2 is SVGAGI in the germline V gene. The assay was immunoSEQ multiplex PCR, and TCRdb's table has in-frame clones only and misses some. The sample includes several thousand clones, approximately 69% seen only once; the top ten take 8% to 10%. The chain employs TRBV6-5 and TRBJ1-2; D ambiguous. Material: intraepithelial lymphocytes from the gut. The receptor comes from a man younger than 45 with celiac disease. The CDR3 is CASSYSMDYYGYTF. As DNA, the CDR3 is TGTGCCAGCAGTTACTCGATGGACTACTATGGCTACACCTTC.